A selection of T cell receptor beta chains follows, all from one sample in a study of blood T cell repertoires in COVID-19. Sequencing was performed with immunoSEQ multiplex PCR; in TCRdb, only in-frame clones are kept and a portion is missing. This table holds fewer than 400,000 clones, roughly 86% found once. Input material: PBMCs or T cells enriched from blood (not recorded which). Every receptor here comes from a woman aged 18-30 years who had recovered from COVID-19. Each CDR3 is given with its conserved first and last residue. D genes are given only for firm matches. Rows give clone size only sometimes, using once, few, many, or a class for an expanded clone.

TRBV6-2/TRBV6-3	TRBD2	TRBJ2-1	-	TGTGCCAGCAGTTACCCCCGGGTAGCGGGGGACAATGAGCAGTTCTTC	CASSYPRVAGDNEQFF
TRBV4-2	-	TRBJ2-3	-	TGTGCCAGCAGCCAAGTTGAGCGCCTTAGCACAGATACGCAGTATTTT	CASSQVERLSTDTQYF
TRBV5-1	TRBD1	TRBJ2-2	once	TGCGCCAGCAGCTTAACCCCGACAGGGGCCGGGGAGCTGTTTTTT	CASSLTPTGAGELFF
TRBV10-3	-	TRBJ2-1	-	TGTGCCATCAGCCGGACTGTCAATGAGCAGTTCTTC	CAISRTVNEQFF
TRBV5-1	-	TRBJ1-6	-	TGCGCCAGCAGCTTGCAGGGCAGCCCCGACTCACCCCTCCACTTT	CASSLQGSPDSPLHF
TRBV27	TRBD2	TRBJ2-2	-	TGTGCCAGCAGTTTATGGGGCGGGAGGGCAAGCGGGGAGCTGTTTTTT	CASSLWGGRASGELFF
TRBV19	-	TRBJ1-1	-	TGTGCCAGTAATCGGGCGGGGGGTGAAGCTTTCTTT	CASNRAGGEAFF
TRBV19	-	TRBJ2-1	-	TGTGCCAGTAGCCACGCTTCGGGCGGGGCTTACAATGAGCAGTTCTTC	CASSHASGGAYNEQFF
TRBV25-1	-	TRBJ2-1	once	TGTGCCAGCAGTGCCCTCGAGGCTCGCAATGAGCAGTTCTTC	CASSALEARNEQFF
TRBV6-6	-	TRBJ1-5	-	TGTGCCAGCAGCCCAACAGGGACGTATAGCAATCAGCCCCAGCATTTT	CASSPTGTYSNQPQHF
TRBV5-5	-	TRBJ2-2	few	TGTGCCAGCAGCTTGGGGAGGACCACCGGGGAGCTGTTTTTT	CASSLGRTTGELFF
TRBV28	-	TRBJ2-1	-	TGTGCCAGCAGCCCAGGGCGGGGACCCTACAATGAGCAGTTCTTC	CASSPGRGPYNEQFF
TRBV28	-	TRBJ1-4	few	TGTGCCAGCAGTCGGTCCCTTAATGAAAAACTGTTTTTT	CASSRSLNEKLFF
TRBV3-1/TRBV3-2	-	TRBJ2-5	-	TGTGCCAGCAGCCACAGGGGAGAGACCCAGTACTTC	CASSHRGETQYF
TRBV12-5	-	TRBJ1-6	-	TGTGCTAGTGGTTTGGTACCAGGCACGCATAATTCACCCCTCCACTTT	CASGLVPGTHNSPLHF
TRBV20-1	-	TRBJ1-3	-	TGCAGTGTGGCGGAGGACACCATATATTTT	CSVAEDTIYF
TRBV24-1	-	TRBJ2-7	few	TGTGCCACCAGAGCTCGGGACAACTACGAGCAGTACTTC	CATRARDNYEQYF